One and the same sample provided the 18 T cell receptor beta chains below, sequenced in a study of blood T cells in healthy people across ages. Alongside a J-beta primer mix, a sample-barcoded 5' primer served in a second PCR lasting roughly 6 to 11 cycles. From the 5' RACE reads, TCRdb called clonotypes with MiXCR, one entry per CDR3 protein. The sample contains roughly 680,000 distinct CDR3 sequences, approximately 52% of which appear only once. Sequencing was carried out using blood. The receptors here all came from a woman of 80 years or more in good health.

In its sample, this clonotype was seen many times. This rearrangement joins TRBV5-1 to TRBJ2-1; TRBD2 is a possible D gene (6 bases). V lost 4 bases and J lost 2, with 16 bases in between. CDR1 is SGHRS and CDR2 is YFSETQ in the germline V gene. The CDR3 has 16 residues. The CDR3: CASSLRGTGTYNEQFF. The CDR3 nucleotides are TGCGCCAGCAGCCTGCGCGGGACCGGGACCTACAATGAGCAGTTCTTC. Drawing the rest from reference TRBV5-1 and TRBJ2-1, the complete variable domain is KAGVTQTPRYLIKTRGQQVTLSCSPISGHRSVSWYQQTPGQGLQFLFEYFSETQRNKGNFPGRFSGRQFSNSRSEMNVSTLELGDSALYLCASSLRGTGTYNEQFFGPGTRLTVL.

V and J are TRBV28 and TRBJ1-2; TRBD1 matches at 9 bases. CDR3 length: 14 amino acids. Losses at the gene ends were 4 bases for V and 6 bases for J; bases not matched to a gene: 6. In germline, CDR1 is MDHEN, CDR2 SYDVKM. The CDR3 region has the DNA TGTGCCAGCAGTTGGGGACAGGGTAGGAATGGCTACACCTTC. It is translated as CASSWGQGRNGYTF.

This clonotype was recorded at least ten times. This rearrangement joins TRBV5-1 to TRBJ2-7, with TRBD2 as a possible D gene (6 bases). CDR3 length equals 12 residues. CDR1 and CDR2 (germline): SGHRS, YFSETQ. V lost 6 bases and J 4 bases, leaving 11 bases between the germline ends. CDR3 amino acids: CASKQEGYEQYF. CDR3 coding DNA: TGCGCCAGCAAACAGGAGGGGTACGAGCAGTACTTC.

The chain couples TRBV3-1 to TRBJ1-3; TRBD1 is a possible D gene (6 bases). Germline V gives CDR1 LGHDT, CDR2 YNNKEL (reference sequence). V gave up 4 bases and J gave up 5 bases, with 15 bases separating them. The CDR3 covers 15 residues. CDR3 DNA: TGTGCCAGCAGCCGGTCAGGGGACCCGAGAAACACCATATATTTT. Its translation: CASSRSGDPRNTIYF.

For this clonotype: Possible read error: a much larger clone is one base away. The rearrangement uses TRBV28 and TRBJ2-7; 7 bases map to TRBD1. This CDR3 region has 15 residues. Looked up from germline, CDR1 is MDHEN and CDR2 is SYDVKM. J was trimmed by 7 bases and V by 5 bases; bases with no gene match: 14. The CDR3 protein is CASSRQGRLKGEQYF. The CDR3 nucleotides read TGTGCCAGCAGTCGACAGGGACGGCTTAAAGGGGAGCAGTACTTC.

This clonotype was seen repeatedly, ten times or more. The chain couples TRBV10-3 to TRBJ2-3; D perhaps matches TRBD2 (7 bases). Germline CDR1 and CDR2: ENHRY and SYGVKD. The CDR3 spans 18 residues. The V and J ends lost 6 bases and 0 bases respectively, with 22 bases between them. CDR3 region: CAISGGQVKGTSTDTQYF. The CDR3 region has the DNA TGTGCCATCAGCGGGGGGCAGGTTAAGGGGACTAGCACAGATACGCAGTATTTT.

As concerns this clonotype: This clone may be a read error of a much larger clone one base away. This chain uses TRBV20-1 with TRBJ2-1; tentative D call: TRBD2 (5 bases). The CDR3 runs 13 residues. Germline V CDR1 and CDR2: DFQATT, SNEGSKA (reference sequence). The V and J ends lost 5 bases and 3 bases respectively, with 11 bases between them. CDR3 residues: CSAWVRDYNEQFF. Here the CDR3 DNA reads TGCAGTGCTTGGGTCCGGGACTACAATGAGCAGTTCTTC.

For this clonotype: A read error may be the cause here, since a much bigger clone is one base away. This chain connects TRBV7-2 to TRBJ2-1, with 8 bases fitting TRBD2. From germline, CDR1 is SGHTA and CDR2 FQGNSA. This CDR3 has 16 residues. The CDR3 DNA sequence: TGTGCCAGCAGCTTATCTACCGGGAGGGCCTACAAGGAGCAGTTCTTC. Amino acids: CASSLSTGRAYKEQFF.

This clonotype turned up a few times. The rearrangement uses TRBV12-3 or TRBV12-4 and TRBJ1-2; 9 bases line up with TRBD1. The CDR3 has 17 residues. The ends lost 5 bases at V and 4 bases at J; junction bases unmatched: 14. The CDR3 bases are TGTGCCAGCAGTCCACTTTGGGGCCCGGACAGGGGCTATGGCTACACCTTC. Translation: CASSPLWGPDRGYGYTF.

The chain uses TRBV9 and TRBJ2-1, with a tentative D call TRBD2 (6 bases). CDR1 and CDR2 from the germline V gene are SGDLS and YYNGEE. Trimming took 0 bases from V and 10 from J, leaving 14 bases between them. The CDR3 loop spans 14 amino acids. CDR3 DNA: TGTGCCAGCAGCGTAGATCTGTGGGGGGACGAGCAGTTCTTC. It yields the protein CASSVDLWGDEQFF.

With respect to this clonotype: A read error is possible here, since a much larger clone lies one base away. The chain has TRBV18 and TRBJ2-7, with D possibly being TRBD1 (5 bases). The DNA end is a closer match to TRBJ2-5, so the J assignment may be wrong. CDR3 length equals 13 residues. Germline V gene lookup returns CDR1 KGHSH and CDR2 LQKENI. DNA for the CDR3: TGTGCCAGCGCACTACAGGATAAAGAGACCCAGTACTTC. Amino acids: CASALQDKETQYF.

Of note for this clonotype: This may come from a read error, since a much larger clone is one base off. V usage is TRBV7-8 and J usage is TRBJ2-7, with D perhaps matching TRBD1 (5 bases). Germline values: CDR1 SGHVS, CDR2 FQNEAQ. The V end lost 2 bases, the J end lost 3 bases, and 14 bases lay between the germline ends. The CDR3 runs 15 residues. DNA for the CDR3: TGTGCCAGCAGCTTAACCCGTGGGGCAGTCTACGAGCAGTACTTC. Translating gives CASSLTRGAVYEQYF.

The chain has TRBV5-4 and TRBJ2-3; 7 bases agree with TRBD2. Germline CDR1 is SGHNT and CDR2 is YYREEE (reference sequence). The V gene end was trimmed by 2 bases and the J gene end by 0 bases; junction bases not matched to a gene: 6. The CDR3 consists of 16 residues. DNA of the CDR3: TGTGCCAGCAGCTTCCGACTAGCAGCTAGCACAGATACGCAGTATTTT. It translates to CASSFRLAASTDTQYF.

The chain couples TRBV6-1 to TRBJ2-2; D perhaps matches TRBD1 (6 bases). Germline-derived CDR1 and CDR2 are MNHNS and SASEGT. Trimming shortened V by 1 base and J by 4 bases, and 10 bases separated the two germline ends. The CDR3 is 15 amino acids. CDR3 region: CASSEGGRGTGELFF. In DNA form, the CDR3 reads TGTGCCAGCAGTGAAGGGGGGCGAGGCACCGGGGAGCTGTTTTTT.

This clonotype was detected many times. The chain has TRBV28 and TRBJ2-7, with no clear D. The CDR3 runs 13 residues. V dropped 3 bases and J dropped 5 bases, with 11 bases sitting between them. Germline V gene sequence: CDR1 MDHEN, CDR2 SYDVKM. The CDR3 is CASSLAALDEQYF. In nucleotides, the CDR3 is TGTGCCAGCAGTTTGGCGGCATTGGACGAGCAGTACTTC.

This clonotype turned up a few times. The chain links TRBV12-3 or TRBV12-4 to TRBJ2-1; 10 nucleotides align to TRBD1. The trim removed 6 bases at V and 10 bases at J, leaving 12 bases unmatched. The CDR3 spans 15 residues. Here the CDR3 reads CASSHRDRGRGEQFF. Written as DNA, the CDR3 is TGTGCCAGCAGCCACCGGGACAGGGGTCGGGGAGAGCAGTTCTTC.

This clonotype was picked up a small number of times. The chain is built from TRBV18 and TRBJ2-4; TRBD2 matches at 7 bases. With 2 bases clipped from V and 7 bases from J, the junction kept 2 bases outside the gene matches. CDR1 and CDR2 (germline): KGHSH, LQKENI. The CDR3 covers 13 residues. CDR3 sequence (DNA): TGTGCCAGCTCACCATTGGGAGGGAACATTCAGTACTTC. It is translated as CASSPLGGNIQYF.

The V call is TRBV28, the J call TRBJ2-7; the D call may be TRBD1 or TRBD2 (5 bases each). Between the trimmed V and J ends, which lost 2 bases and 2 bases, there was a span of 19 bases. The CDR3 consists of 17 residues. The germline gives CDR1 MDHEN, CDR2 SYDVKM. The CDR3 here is CASSLLASGTWTYEQYF. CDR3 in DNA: TGTGCCAGCAGTTTACTTGCCTCCGGGACGTGGACCTACGAGCAGTACTTC.